Sequencing of this TCR beta chain was carried out in a study of CD8+ T cells in alopecia areata. Peripheral blood and lesional scalp punch biopsies came from alopecia areata patients. PBMCs yielded sorted CD4+ and CD8+ T cells. Extracted from the samples, RNA was reverse transcribed into cDNA to serve as the sequencing template. Libraries were prepared by immunoSEQ multiplex PCR; TCRdb keeps only in-frame clonotypes and omits some of them. The sample lists fewer than 250,000 clones, around 62% seen once, with more than 0.4% in the top ten. Study-wide points: TCRs were shared less clearly across patients than in mice, possibly for HLA-related reasons.

The CDR3 length is 15 residues. Germline V gives CDR1 MNHNS, CDR2 SASEGT. The germline V and J ends were trimmed by 2 bases and 5 bases, with 13 bases remaining between them. Notes on this clone: The antigen remains unidentified.

The source was CD4+ T cells sorted from blood, collected at week 0. The gene calls are TRBV6-1 and TRBJ1-5; no firm D call. The sequence was collected from a human donor with alopecia areata. CDR3 DNA sequence: TGTGCCAGCAGTGAATTCCCACCCACAGATCAGCCCCAGCATTTT. Its translation: CASSEFPPTDQPQHF.